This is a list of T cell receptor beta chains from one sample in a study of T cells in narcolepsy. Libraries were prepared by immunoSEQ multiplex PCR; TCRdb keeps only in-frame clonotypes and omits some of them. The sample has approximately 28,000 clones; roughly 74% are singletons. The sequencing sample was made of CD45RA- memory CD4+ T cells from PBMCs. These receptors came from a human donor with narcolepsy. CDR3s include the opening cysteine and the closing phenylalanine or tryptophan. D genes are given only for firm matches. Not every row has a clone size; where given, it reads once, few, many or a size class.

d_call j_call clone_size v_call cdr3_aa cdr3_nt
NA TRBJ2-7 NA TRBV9 CASSPEGRGYEQYF TGTGCCAGCAGCCCAGAAGGGAGAGGGTACGAGCAGTACTTC
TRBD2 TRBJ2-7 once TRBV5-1 CASSLSGGGAFEQYF TGCGCCAGCAGCTTGAGCGGCGGGGGGGCATTCGAGCAGTACTTC
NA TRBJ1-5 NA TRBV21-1 CASSKVGEGLRQPQHF TGTGCCAGCAGCAAAGTTGGAGAGGGCCTCCGACAGCCCCAGCATTTT
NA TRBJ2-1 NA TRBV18 CASSPPQGYEQFF TGTGCCAGCTCACCACCGCAGGGCTATGAGCAGTTCTTC
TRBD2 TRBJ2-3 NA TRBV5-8 CASSLDGTSVPRTDTQYF TGTGCCAGCAGCTTGGATGGGACTAGCGTCCCGCGGACAGATACGCAGTATTTT
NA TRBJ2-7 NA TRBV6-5 CASSRTYEQYF TGTGCCAGCTCCAGGACCTACGAGCAGTACTTC
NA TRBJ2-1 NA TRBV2 CASSDSGGGGNEQFF TGTGCCAGCAGTGATTCCGGCGGTGGTGGTAATGAGCAGTTCTTC
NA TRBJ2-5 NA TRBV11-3 CASSKHQETQYF TGTGCCAGCAGCAAACATCAAGAGACCCAGTACTTC
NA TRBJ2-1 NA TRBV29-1 CSVVGTRDGSYNEQFF TGCAGCGTCGTTGGAACCCGGGACGGTTCCTACAATGAGCAGTTCTTC
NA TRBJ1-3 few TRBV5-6 CASSFSRLGNTIYF TGTGCCAGCAGCTTTTCCAGGCTTGGAAACACCATATATTTT
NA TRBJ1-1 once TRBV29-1 CSVERGIDTEAFF TGCAGCGTTGAACGAGGAATCGACACTGAAGCTTTCTTT
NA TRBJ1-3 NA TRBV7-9 CASSLGFPGNTIYF TGTGCCAGCAGCTTAGGGTTTCCTGGAAACACCATATATTTT
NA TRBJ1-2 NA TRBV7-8 CASSLSNSYGYTF TGTGCCAGCAGCTTGTCTAATTCCTATGGCTACACCTTC
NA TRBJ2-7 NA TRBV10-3 CAIGGDYEQYF TGTGCCATCGGAGGAGACTACGAGCAGTACTTC
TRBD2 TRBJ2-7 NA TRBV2 CASTPETSGTEQYF TGTGCCAGCACCCCCGAGACTAGCGGTACCGAGCAGTACTTC
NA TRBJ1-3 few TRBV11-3 CASSFRGRNTIYF TGTGCCAGCAGCTTTCGCGGTAGAAACACCATATATTTT
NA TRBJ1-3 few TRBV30 CAWRPTGSSGNTIYF TGTGCCTGGAGGCCAACAGGGAGCTCTGGAAACACCATATATTTT
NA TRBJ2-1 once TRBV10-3 CASLGAPRNEQFF TGTGCTAGCCTAGGGGCCCCTCGGAATGAGCAGTTCTTC
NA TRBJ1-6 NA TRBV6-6 CASSYKGRSPLHF TGTGCCAGCAGTTACAAGGGGCGCTCACCCCTCCACTTT
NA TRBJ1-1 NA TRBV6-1 CATHTGTTNTEAFF TGTGCCACCCATACCGGGACGACAAACACTGAAGCTTTCTTT
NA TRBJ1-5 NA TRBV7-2 CASSLEHNQPQHF TGTGCCAGCAGCTTAGAGCACAATCAGCCCCAGCATTTT
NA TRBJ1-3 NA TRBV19 CASKTSGNTIYF TGTGCCAGTAAGACGTCTGGAAACACCATATATTTT
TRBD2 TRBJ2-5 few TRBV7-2 CASSSGLAGGQETQYF TGTGCCAGCAGCTCGGGACTAGCGGGGGGCCAAGAGACCCAGTACTTC
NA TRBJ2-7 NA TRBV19 CASSSSRGYEQYF TGTGCCAGTAGTTCATCCAGGGGATACGAGCAGTACTTC
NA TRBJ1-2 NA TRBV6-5 CASSEQGYGYTF TGTGCCAGCAGTGAACAGGGCTATGGCTACACCTTC
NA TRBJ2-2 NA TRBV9 CASSVSVGNTGELFF TGTGCCAGCAGCGTGAGCGTGGGGAACACCGGGGAGCTGTTTTTT
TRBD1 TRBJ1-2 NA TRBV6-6 CASSYMEQGGYGYTF TGTGCCAGCAGTTACATGGAGCAGGGGGGCTATGGCTACACCTTC
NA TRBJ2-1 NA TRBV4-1 CASSQDHGALRRDEQFF TGCGCCAGCAGCCAAGATCACGGGGCTCTGCGGAGGGATGAGCAGTTCTTC